Below, 26 T cell receptor beta chains from the same sample are listed, as sequenced in a study of T-cell memory formation after mild COVID-19 (dated by TCRdb to the early 2020s). The library was generated by 5' RACE. Sequencing was performed on an Illumina NovaSeq 6000. Clones were called with MiXCR by TCRdb after fastp trimmed the public reads at Q25, and only in-frame beta chains were retained. Each entry is one CDR3 protein sequence, shown with its most common DNA and genes. Counted in this sample were about 90,000 distinct CDR3 sequences; around 16% of them appeared once. Roughly two fifths of the sample belongs to the ten largest clones. Sequenced material: PBMCs or a T cell subset sorted from them (not recorded which). The origin of the receptors is a man between 18 and 29 years old who had mild COVID-19 (a few samples of this study predate the infection). The sample titles of this study are shuffled in the database, so cell type and time point are left out; the donor was told from shared clones.

The rearrangement uses TRBV27 and TRBJ1-2; D is perhaps TRBD1 (5 bases). This CDR3 comprises 13 residues. Germline lookup yields CDR1 MNHEY and CDR2 SMNVEV (reference sequence). With 3 bases removed from V and 8 bases from J, the gap between germline ends came to 13 bases. The CDR3 here is CASSFSGQRGYTF. CDR3 sequence (DNA): TGTGCCAGCAGTTTCTCTGGACAAAGGGGCTACACCTTC.

The V and J genes are TRBV7-9 and TRBJ2-3, with 11 positions matching TRBD2. The CDR3 totals 17 residues. Germline-derived CDR1 and CDR2 are SEHNR and FQNEAQ (reference sequence). The V gene end was trimmed by 4 bases and the J gene end by 6 bases; junction bases not matched to a gene: 12. The CDR3 DNA is TGTGCCAGCAGCTCCATTCTAGCGGGGGGCGTCGATGATACGCAGTATTTT. Translating gives CASSSILAGGVDDTQYF.

This clonotype was picked up a small number of times. This chain links TRBV20-1 with TRBJ2-7; D is uncertain. The germline V gene has CDR1 DFQATT and CDR2 SNEGSKA (reference sequence). CDR3 length equals 15 residues. Between the trimmed V and J ends, which lost 0 bases and 4 bases, there was a span of 16 bases. CDR3 nucleotide sequence: TGCAGTGCTAGAGAATTCGGGCGGCCTGATTACGAGCAGTACGTC. This translates into CSAREFGRPDYEQYV.

The chain recombines TRBV10-3 with TRBJ2-3; D gene unclear. V lost 2 bases, J lost 4 bases, and 10 bases lay in between. The CDR3 runs to 14 residues. The V gene's germline CDR1 is ENHRY and CDR2 SYGVKD. CDR3 amino acids: CAISEARSPDTQYF. DNA for the CDR3: TGTGCCATCAGTGAGGCTAGATCCCCAGATACGCAGTATTTT.

This chain connects TRBV27 to TRBJ2-5, with D possibly being TRBD1 (6 bases). The CDR3 contains 14 residues. From germline, CDR1 is MNHEY and CDR2 SMNVEV (reference sequence). Trimming shortened V by 6 bases and J by 2 bases, and 13 bases separated the two germline ends. The CDR3 region is CASRTGTLQETQYF. The CDR3 DNA reads as TGTGCCAGCAGGACCGGGACACTACAAGAGACCCAGTACTTC.

This clonotype was seen many times. V and J are TRBV12-3 or TRBV12-4 and TRBJ2-1; the match to TRBD2 covers 8 bases. This CDR3 spans 16 amino acids. The trim removed 5 bases at V and 6 bases at J, leaving 12 bases unmatched. The CDR3 DNA sequence: TGTGCCAGCAGTCCCCTCAGCGGGGGCGTCTCCAATGAGCAGTTCTTC. Protein: CASSPLSGGVSNEQFF.

This clonotype was seen a handful of times. The rearrangement uses TRBV15 and TRBJ1-5, with 7 bases matching TRBD1. The J segment lost 0 bases and the V segment lost 1 base, leaving 6 bases of the junction unmatched. Germline loops: CDR1 LNHNV, CDR2 YYDKDF (reference sequence). The CDR3 consists of 17 residues. The CDR3 reads CATSRVRDRYSNQPQHF. The DNA of the CDR3 is TGTGCCACCAGCAGAGTACGGGACAGATATAGCAATCAGCCCCAGCATTTT.

About this clonotype: A much larger clone sits a single nucleotide away, making a read error possible. J is TRBJ2-7 and V is TRBV5-1; D is uncertain. CDR1 SGHRS and CDR2 YFSETQ come from the germline V gene. The CDR3 loop spans 15 amino acids. This CDR3 reads CASILAILTDYEQYF. The CDR3 bases are TGCGCCAGCATCTTGGCCATACTGACGGACTACGAGCAGTACTTC.

The chain joins TRBV12-3 or TRBV12-4 to TRBJ1-2, with 10 bases matching TRBD1. The CDR3 is 15 amino acids. V shed 6 bases and J 4 bases; nucleotides not matched to a gene: 8. CDR3 sequence: CASSPSTGGTYGYTF. For the CDR3, the DNA is TGTGCCAGCAGCCCTTCGACAGGGGGCACCTATGGCTACACCTTC.

The V and J genes are TRBV29-1 and TRBJ2-2; D not certain. Per the germline V gene, CDR1 is SQVTM and CDR2 is ANQGSEA. There are 14 residues in the CDR3. V was shortened by 1 base and J by 2 bases, with 8 bases between the two germline ends. Written as DNA, the CDR3 is TGCAGCGTTGAAGGCCTACAAAACACCGGGGAGCTGTTTTTT. Its translation: CSVEGLQNTGELFF.

This clonotype was found a few times. This CDR3 is CASSLLVFHEQYF. In DNA, the CDR3 is TGTGCCAGCAGCTTATTGGTATTTCACGAGCAGTACTTC. The chain recombines TRBV11-2 with TRBJ2-7; D uncertain. Germline values: CDR1 SGHAT, CDR2 FQNNGV. V dropped 2 bases and J dropped 5 bases, with 10 bases sitting between them. The CDR3 is 13 residues long. The complete variable domain, with remaining parts taken from reference TRBV11-2 and TRBJ2-7, reads EAGVAQSPRYKIIEKRQSVAFWCNPISGHATLYWYQQILGQGPKLLIQFQNNGVVDDSQLPKDRFSAERLKGVDSTLKIQPAKLEDSAVYLCASSLLVFHEQYFGPGTRLTVT.

This clonotype has only a few counts. The chain has TRBV7-8 and TRBJ2-2, with 7 bases fitting TRBD2. There are 14 residues in the CDR3. Trimming took 7 bases from V and 4 from J; bases not matched to a gene: 6. Germline CDR1 and CDR2: SGHVS and FQNEAQ. CDR3 DNA: TGTGCCAGCATGGGGAGGGGTAGCACCGGGGAGCTGTTTTTT. Its translation: CASMGRGSTGELFF.

This clonotype was seen a few times. The rearrangement uses TRBV7-9 and TRBJ2-7, with D unclear. V was pared by 6 bases and J by 0 bases, with 9 bases between. The CDR3 consists of 13 residues. Germline CDR1 SEHNR, CDR2 FQNEAQ (reference sequence). The DNA for the CDR3 is TGTGCCAGCAGATCAAGGAGCTCCTACGAGCAGTACTTC. Translating it yields CASRSRSSYEQYF.

The V gene is TRBV4-2, the J gene TRBJ2-2, with D perhaps matching TRBD2 (5 bases). This CDR3 comprises 16 residues. Germline V gives CDR1 LGHNA, CDR2 YNFKEQ. V was clipped by 3 bases and J by 6 bases, with 17 bases between them. DNA for the CDR3: TGTGCCAGCAGCCAGGGTGATGGGGAGTGGGCCGGGGAGCTGTTTTTT. Its protein product is CASSQGDGEWAGELFF.

This rearrangement joins TRBV7-6 to TRBJ2-7, with 8 bases matching TRBD1. The CDR3 runs to 14 residues. In germline, CDR1 is SGHVS, CDR2 FNYEAQ. V lost 5 bases and J lost 1; bases outside the gene matches: 4. The CDR3 loop reads CASSPRQGSYEQYF. The CDR3 DNA is TGTGCCAGCAGCCCCCGACAGGGGTCCTACGAGCAGTACTTC.

This chain connects TRBV20-1 to TRBJ2-3; possible D gene TRBD1, 6 bases. Germline CDR1 reads DFQATT; CDR2 reads SNEGSKA (reference sequence). The CDR3 has 17 residues. V lost 1 base and J 2 bases, leaving 19 bases between the germline ends. The CDR3 DNA reads TGCAGTGCTAGAGGAATTCCCAGGGGTTCGGTCACAGATACGCAGTATTTT. It translates to CSARGIPRGSVTDTQYF.

The sample holds a few counts of this clonotype. This chain uses TRBV6-2 or TRBV6-3 with TRBJ2-2, with D possibly matching TRBD2 (5 bases). Germline-derived CDR1 and CDR2 are MNHEY and SVGEGT. Trimming removed 2 bases from V and 3 bases from J, with 13 bases in between. The CDR3 contains 16 residues. The CDR3 DNA sequence: TGTGCCAGCAGTTACAGCGGTTTCGCGGACACCGGGGAGCTGTTTTTT. It codes for CASSYSGFADTGELFF.

This clonotype was counted ten times or more. V and J are TRBV10-3 and TRBJ2-7; D not certain. This CDR3 is 12 amino acids long. CDR1 is ENHRY and CDR2 is SYGVKD in the germline V gene. V was trimmed by 0 bases and J by 3 bases, leaving 3 bases between them. Written as DNA, the CDR3 is TGTGCCATCAGTGAGTCCCGCTACGAGCAGTACGTC. This encodes CAISESRYEQYV.

The sample holds one count of this clonotype. V gene TRBV13 combines with J gene TRBJ1-3; 8 bases map to TRBD1. Germline-derived CDR1 and CDR2 are PRHDT and FYEKMQ (reference sequence). This CDR3 region has 14 residues. Trimming removed 4 bases from V and 3 bases from J; junction bases left unmatched: 2. This CDR3 is CASSSDRGGNTIYF. The CDR3 bases are TGTGCCAGCAGCTCAGACAGGGGTGGAAACACCATATATTTT.

This clonotype was counted at least ten times. The chain has TRBV5-1 and TRBJ2-5, with a tentative D call TRBD2 (6 bases). The CDR3 covers 16 residues. The germline V gene encodes CDR1 SGHRS and CDR2 YFSETQ. V was pared by 3 bases and J by 4 bases, with 19 bases between. CDR3: CASSSASGTPGETQYF. The CDR3 nucleotides read TGCGCCAGCAGCTCCGCTTCGGGGACTCCGGGAGAGACCCAGTACTTC.

The sample holds a few counts of this clonotype. The chain recombines TRBV6-2 or TRBV6-3 with TRBJ2-3; TRBD1 is a possible D gene (5 bases). Trimming shortened V by 2 bases and J by 1 base, and 7 bases separated the two germline ends. CDR3 length equals 14 residues. Germline CDR1 reads MNHEY; CDR2 reads SVGEGT. The chain's CDR3 is CASSYKGGTDTQYF. The DNA for the CDR3 is TGTGCCAGCAGTTACAAAGGGGGCACAGATACGCAGTATTTT.

This clonotype showed up many times. V and J are TRBV7-9 and TRBJ2-7; 7 bases agree with TRBD1. Looked up from germline, CDR1 is SEHNR and CDR2 is FQNEAQ (reference sequence). This CDR3 contains 13 residues. V lost 5 bases to trimming and J lost 4 bases; unmatched junction nucleotides: 5. The CDR3 sequence is CASSPPTGYEQYF. The CDR3 nucleotides read TGTGCCAGCAGCCCACCGACAGGGTACGAGCAGTACTTC.

This clonotype was counted at least ten times. The chain recombines TRBV29-1 with TRBJ2-5; D unclear. This CDR3 spans 10 amino acids. The germline V gene encodes CDR1 SQVTM and CDR2 ANQGSEA. Trimming cost V 0 bases and J 5 bases, with 1 base left between them. CDR3 nucleotide sequence: TGCAGCGTTGAAGAGGAGACCCAGTACTTC. As protein: CSVEEETQYF.

The CDR3 DNA reads as TGTGCCAGCAGTTTTTGGGGGGCGAAGTACGAGCAGTACTTC. This translates into CASSFWGAKYEQYF. The chain combines TRBV12-3 or TRBV12-4 with TRBJ2-7, with D perhaps given as TRBD1 or TRBD2 (6 bases each). The CDR3 spans 14 residues. V lost 3 bases and J 4 bases, leaving 13 bases between the germline ends.

This clonotype was detected a few times. The chain uses TRBV6-1 and TRBJ2-3, with 10 nucleotides matching TRBD2. CDR1 is MNHNS and CDR2 is SASEGT in the germline V gene. J was trimmed by 10 bases and V by 1 base; bases with no gene match: 8. The CDR3 sequence is 15 residues long. CDR3 in amino acids: CASSEELAGSSAQYF. The CDR3, as DNA: TGTGCCAGCAGTGAAGAACTAGCGGGGAGCTCCGCGCAGTATTTT.

This clonotype was seen more than once but under ten times. The chain carries TRBV7-2 and TRBJ2-5, with D maybe TRBD2 (7 bases). Per germline, CDR1 SGHTA and CDR2 FQGNSA. There are 15 residues in the CDR3. The V end was cut by 3 bases, the J end by 4 bases, with 15 bases between. CDR3 DNA: TGTGCCAGCAGCTTCATACGGGGGGCCGCAGAGACCCAGTACTTC. Protein sequence: CASSFIRGAAETQYF.